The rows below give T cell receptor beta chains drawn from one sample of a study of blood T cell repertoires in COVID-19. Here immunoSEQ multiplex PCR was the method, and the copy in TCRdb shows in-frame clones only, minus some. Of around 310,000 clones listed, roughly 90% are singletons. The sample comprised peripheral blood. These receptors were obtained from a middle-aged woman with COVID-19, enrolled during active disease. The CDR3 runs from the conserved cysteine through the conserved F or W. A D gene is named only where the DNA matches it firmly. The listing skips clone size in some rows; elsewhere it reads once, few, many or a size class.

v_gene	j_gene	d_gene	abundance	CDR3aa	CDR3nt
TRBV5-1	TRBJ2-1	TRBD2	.	CASSSLAGGGYNEQFF	TGCGCCAGCAGCTCTCTAGCGGGGGGCGGGTACAATGAGCAGTTCTTC
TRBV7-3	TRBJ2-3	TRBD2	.	CASSLASGIGGTQYF	TGTGCCAGCAGCTTGGCTAGCGGGATTGGGGGTACGCAGTATTTT
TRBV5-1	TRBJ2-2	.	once	CASSLVRAGELFF	TGCGCCAGCAGCTTGGTTCGGGCCGGGGAGCTGTTTTTT
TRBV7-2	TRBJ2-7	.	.	CASSLQDSSSYEQYF	TGTGCCAGCAGCTTACAGGACAGCAGCTCCTACGAGCAGTACTTC
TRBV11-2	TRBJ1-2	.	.	CASSYGQRTNYGYTF	TGTGCCAGCAGCTACGGACAGAGAACTAACTATGGCTACACCTTC
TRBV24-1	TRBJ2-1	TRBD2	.	CATLEGREAYNEQFF	TGTGCCACCCTCGAGGGGCGGGAGGCATACAATGAGCAGTTCTTC
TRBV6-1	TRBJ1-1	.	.	CASSDPGRDTEAFF	TGTGCCAGCAGTGATCCAGGGAGGGACACTGAAGCTTTCTTT
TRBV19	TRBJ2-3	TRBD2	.	CASSTRSLAGDTDTQYF	TGTGCCAGTAGTACCCGCTCTCTAGCGGGGGACACAGATACGCAGTATTTT
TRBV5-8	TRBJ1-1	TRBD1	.	CASSPGQGSRNTEAFF	TGTGCCAGCAGCCCTGGACAGGGCTCTCGGAACACTGAAGCTTTCTTT
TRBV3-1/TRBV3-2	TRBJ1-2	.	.	CASSQQGQGYTF	TGTGCCAGCAGCCAACAGGGTCAGGGCTACACCTTC
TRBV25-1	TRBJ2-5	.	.	CASTEFGHQKETQYF	TGTGCCAGCACGGAGTTCGGACACCAGAAAGAGACCCAGTACTTC
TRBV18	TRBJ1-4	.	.	CASSPGDGEKLFF	TGTGCCAGCTCACCGGGCGATGGTGAAAAACTGTTTTTT
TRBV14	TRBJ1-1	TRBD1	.	CASSLGQGAGEAFF	TGTGCCAGCAGCTTAGGACAGGGGGCTGGTGAAGCTTTCTTT
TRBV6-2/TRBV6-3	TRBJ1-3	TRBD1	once	CASSFSGTGAGNTIYF	TGTGCCAGCAGTTTCTCCGGGACAGGGGCTGGAAACACCATATATTTT
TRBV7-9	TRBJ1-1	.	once	CASSSQRGSTEAFF	TGTGCCAGCAGCTCCCAGAGGGGGAGCACTGAAGCTTTCTTT
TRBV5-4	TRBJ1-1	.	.	CASSLGSPDTEAFF	TGTGCCAGCAGCTTGGGTTCGCCGGACACTGAAGCTTTCTTT
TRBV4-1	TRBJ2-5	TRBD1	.	CASSQDNRGPWETQYF	TGCGCCAGCAGCCAAGACAACAGGGGCCCGTGGGAGACCCAGTACTTC
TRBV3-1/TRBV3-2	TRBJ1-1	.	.	CASSPSGDTEAFF	TGTGCCAGCAGCCCATCAGGGGACACTGAAGCTTTCTTT
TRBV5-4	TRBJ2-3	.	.	CASSLAPADTQYF	TGTGCCAGCAGCCTCGCCCCGGCAGATACGCAGTATTTT
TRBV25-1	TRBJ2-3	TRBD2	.	CASSGRLAGGTDTQYF	TGTGCCAGCAGTGGGAGACTAGCGGGGGGCACAGATACGCAGTATTTT
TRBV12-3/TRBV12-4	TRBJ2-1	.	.	CASRDIREQFF	TGTGCCAGCAGGGACATTAGAGAGCAGTTCTTC
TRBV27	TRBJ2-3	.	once	CASADRGITDTQYF	TGTGCCAGCGCCGACCGGGGAATCACAGATACGCAGTATTTT
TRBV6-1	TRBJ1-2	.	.	CASSEPRRGGNYGYTF	TGTGCCAGCAGTGAACCACGTCGGGGGGGGAACTATGGCTACACCTTC
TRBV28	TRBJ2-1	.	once	CASSLAGRDNEQFF	TGTGCCAGCAGTTTGGCGGGGCGGGACAATGAGCAGTTCTTC
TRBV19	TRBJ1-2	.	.	CASRLPGQGTYGYTF	TGTGCCAGTAGACTACCCGGGCAGGGTACCTATGGCTACACCTTC
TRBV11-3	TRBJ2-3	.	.	CASSPSGADTQYF	TGTGCCAGCAGCCCGTCGGGAGCAGATACGCAGTATTTT
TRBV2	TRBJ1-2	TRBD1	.	CASRTQGAAYGYTF	TGTGCCAGCAGAACGCAGGGGGCGGCCTATGGCTACACCTTC
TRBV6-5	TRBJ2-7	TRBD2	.	CASSYSTSGGYEQYF	TGTGCCAGCAGTTACTCTACTAGCGGGGGATACGAGCAGTACTTC
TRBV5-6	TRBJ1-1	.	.	CASSLAVMGTEAFF	TGTGCCAGCAGCTTAGCGGTCATGGGCACTGAAGCTTTCTTT
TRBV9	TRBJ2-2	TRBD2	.	CASSLSGSRTGELFF	TGTGCCAGCAGCCTAAGCGGGAGTAGGACCGGGGAGCTGTTTTTT
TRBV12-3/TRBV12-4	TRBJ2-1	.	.	CASSLGQAKFF	TGTGCCAGCAGTTTAGGCCAGGCAAAGTTCTTC
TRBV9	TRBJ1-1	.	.	CASSVAGETEAFF	TGTGCCAGCAGCGTAGCGGGGGAGACTGAAGCTTTCTTT
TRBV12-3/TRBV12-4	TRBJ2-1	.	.	CASSLAFEIWFF	TGTGCCAGCAGTTTAGCCTTTGAGATATGGTTCTTC
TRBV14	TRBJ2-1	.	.	CASSQVGVGYEQFF	TGTGCCAGCAGCCAAGTAGGGGTAGGCTATGAGCAGTTCTTC
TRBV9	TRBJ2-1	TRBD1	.	CASSPGGYGDEQFF	TGTGCCAGCAGCCCAGGGGGATACGGGGATGAGCAGTTCTTC
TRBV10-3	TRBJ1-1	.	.	CAISERGGATNTEAFF	TGTGCCATCAGTGAAAGGGGGGGAGCCACGAACACTGAAGCTTTCTTT
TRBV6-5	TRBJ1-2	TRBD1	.	CASSYKGQLPNYGYTF	TGTGCCAGCAGTTATAAGGGACAGCTTCCTAACTATGGCTACACCTTC
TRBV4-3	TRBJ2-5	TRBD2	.	CASSRLVSASGSSGPSETQYF	TGCGCCAGCAGCCGGCTAGTGTCTGCTAGCGGGTCCTCTGGGCCCTCAGAGACCCAGTACTTC